The T cell receptor (beta chain) under discussion was sequenced for a study of blood T cell repertoires in COVID-19. The overall study: Samples came from the United States, Italy and Spain, spanning acute and convalescent COVID-19. Nucleic acid was either cDNA or gDNA, and it came from T cells, B-cell-depleted T cells, or PBMCs.

The CDR3 is made up of 12 amino acids. Germline V CDR1 and CDR2: MNHEY, SMNVEV (reference sequence). Trimming shortened V by 7 bases and J by 9 bases, and 13 bases separated the two germline ends. Per the study methods: Reference gene primers were amplified, and this amplification served to estimate nucleated cell counts. Data came from immunoSEQ multiplex PCR; TCRdb stores just in-frame clones and leaves some out. For V, J and clone size, that table is used; D and trimming come from the DNA. This table has approximately 210,000 clones, approximately 91% appearing once. This clone was detected once. The material sequenced was peripheral blood. The V and J genes are TRBV27 and TRBJ2-1, with D unclear. This receptor was taken from a man aged 40-49 years with acute or convalescent COVID-19. In DNA, the CDR3 is TGTGCCAGCAACCCGTTGAGTGGTGAGCAGTTCTTC. Its protein product is CASNPLSGEQFF.